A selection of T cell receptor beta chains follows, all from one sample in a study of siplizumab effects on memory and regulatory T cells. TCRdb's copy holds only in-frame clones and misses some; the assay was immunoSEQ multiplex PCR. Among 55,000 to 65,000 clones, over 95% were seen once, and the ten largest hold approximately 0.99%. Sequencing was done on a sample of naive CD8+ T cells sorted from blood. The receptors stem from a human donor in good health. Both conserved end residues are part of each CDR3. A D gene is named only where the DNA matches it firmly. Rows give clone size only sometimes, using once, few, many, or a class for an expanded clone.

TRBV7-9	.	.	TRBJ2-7	TGTGCCAGCAGCTCACCAGGGAACGAGCAGTACTTC	CASSSPGNEQYF
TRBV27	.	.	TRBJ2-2	TGTGCCAGTAAAGAGGGGGTTGGGACCGGGGAGCTGTTTTTT	CASKEGVGTGELFF
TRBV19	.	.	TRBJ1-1	TGTGCCAGTACCGACAGCTTAATGAACACTGAAGCTTTCTTT	CASTDSLMNTEAFF
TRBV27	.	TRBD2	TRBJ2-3	TGTGCCAGCAGTCCAGGGACTAGCGGGTGGGCAGATACGCAGTATTTT	CASSPGTSGWADTQYF
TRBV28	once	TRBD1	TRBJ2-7	TGTGCCAGCAGTTTTTTCACAGGGGCTTCCTACGAGCAGTACTTC	CASSFFTGASYEQYF
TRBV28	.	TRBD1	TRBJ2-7	TGTGCCAGCAGATTTGACAGGGCCAGGGGATATGGGATCGAGCAGTACTTC	CASRFDRARGYGIEQYF
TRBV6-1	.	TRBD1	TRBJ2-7	TGTGCCAGCAGGATCACAGGGGACGAGCAGTACTTC	CASRITGDEQYF
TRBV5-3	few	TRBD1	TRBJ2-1	TGTGCCAGAAAGAACCGGGACAGGGCATACAATGAGCAGTTCTTC	CARKNRDRAYNEQFF
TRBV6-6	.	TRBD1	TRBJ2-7	TGTGCCAGCAGCCCGGGACAGACAGACTACGAGCAGTACTTC	CASSPGQTDYEQYF
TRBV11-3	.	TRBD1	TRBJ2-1	TGTGCCAGCAGCTTAGATGCCCGACAGGGTGTCAGCAATGAGCAGTTCTTC	CASSLDARQGVSNEQFF
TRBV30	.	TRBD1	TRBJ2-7	TGTGCCTGGAGTCCAGGGGGCTACGAGCAGTACTTC	CAWSPGGYEQYF
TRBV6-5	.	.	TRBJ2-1	TGTGCCAGCAGTTACACCCAGGGAGGCTCCTACAATGAGCAGTTCTTC	CASSYTQGGSYNEQFF
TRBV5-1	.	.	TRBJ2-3	TGCGCCAGCAGCTTGGACCAGCCCCTGACAGATACGCAGTATTTT	CASSLDQPLTDTQYF
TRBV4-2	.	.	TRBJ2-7	TGTGCCAGCAGCCAAGAGGGGTGGCAGGGGATCGGCGAGCAGTACTTC	CASSQEGWQGIGEQYF
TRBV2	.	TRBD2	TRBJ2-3	TGTGCCAGCATATCTAGCGGGAGGGCCTCGACAGATACGCAGTATTTT	CASISSGRASTDTQYF
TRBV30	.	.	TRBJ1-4	TGTGCCTGGAGTCTAACAGTGGGAGAAAAACTGTTTTTT	CAWSLTVGEKLFF
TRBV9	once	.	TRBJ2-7	TGTGCCAGCAGCATAGGGGCCTCTAAACTCTACGAGCAGTACTTC	CASSIGASKLYEQYF
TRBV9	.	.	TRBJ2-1	TGTGCCAGCAGCGTAGGGGGCGGATACAATGAGCAGTTCTTC	CASSVGGGYNEQFF
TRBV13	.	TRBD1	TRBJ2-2	TGTGCCAGCAGCTCGATGAAGGACAGGGGAAACACCGGGGAGCTGTTTTTT	CASSSMKDRGNTGELFF
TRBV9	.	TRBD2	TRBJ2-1	TGTGCCAGCAGCGTAGACCTAGCGGGAGGCAATGAGCAGTTCTTC	CASSVDLAGGNEQFF
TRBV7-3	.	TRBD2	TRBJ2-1	TGTGCCAGCAGCTTGGGGCTAGCGGGAGGGGGTAATGAGCAGTTCTTC	CASSLGLAGGGNEQFF
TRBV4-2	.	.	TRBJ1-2	TGTGCCAGCAGCCAAGGTCGTGGCTACACCTTC	CASSQGRGYTF
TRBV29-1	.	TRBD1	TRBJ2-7	TGCAGCGTTGTAGGCGGGACAGGCGGCGAGCAGTACTTC	CSVVGGTGGEQYF
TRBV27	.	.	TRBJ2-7	TGTGCCAGCAGTTTATTAGGTGACGAGCAGTACTTC	CASSLLGDEQYF
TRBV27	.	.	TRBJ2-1	TGTGCCAGCAGTTCGTCAGCAGCCCGCTCCTACAATGAGCAGTTCTTC	CASSSSAARSYNEQFF
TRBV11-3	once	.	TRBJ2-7	TGTGCCAGCAGCCCAGCAACTAGGTACTACGAGCAGTACTTC	CASSPATRYYEQYF
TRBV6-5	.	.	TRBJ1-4	TGTGCCAGCAGTTACTCGGGGGGATCTAATGAAAAACTGTTTTTT	CASSYSGGSNEKLFF
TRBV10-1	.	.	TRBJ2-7	TGCGCCAGCAGTGAAGGTATCAGTGCGGCCTCCTACGAGCAGTACTTC	CASSEGISAASYEQYF
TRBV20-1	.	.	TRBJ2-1	TGCAGTGCCGCATACAATGAGCAGTTCTTC	CSAAYNEQFF
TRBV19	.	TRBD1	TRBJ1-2	TGTGCCAGTAGTATCGGGACAGGGGCGCGCATAATCTATGGCTACACCTTC	CASSIGTGARIIYGYTF
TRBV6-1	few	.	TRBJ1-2	TGTGCCAGCAGTGAAACCCGGGCAGAGAGCTATGGCTACACCTTC	CASSETRAESYGYTF
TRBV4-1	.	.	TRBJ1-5	TGCGCCAGCAGCCAAGAGACGGGTTGGGGGTCCAATCAGCCCCAGCATTTT	CASSQETGWGSNQPQHF
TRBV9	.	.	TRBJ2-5	TGTGCCAGCAGCGTATCAGGGTCTGAGACCCAGTACTTC	CASSVSGSETQYF
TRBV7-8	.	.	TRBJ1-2	TGTGCCAGCAGTTTCTATGCCGGGACGGACTTCAGCTATGGCTACACCTTC	CASSFYAGTDFSYGYTF
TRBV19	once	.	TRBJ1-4	TGTGCCAGTACCCATCGGGACTTAGAGGAAAAACTGTTTTTT	CASTHRDLEEKLFF
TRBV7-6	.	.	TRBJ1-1	TGTGCCAGCAGCTACAGAATGAACACTGAAGCTTTCTTT	CASSYRMNTEAFF
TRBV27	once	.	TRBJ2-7	TGTGCCAGCAGTTTCGGGGGAGGATCCTACGAGCAGTACTTC	CASSFGGGSYEQYF
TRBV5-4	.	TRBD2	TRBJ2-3	TGTGCCAGCAGCTTGGGACTAGCGGGAGAGGGGTATTTT	CASSLGLAGEGYF
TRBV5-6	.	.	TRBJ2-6	TGTGCCAGCAGCGCAAGGATCTCTGGGGCCAACGTCCTGACTTTC	CASSARISGANVLTF
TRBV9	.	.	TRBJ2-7	TGTGCCAGCAGTGCAGGGAGACACAACGAGCAGTACTTC	CASSAGRHNEQYF
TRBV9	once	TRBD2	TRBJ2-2	TGTGCCAGCAGTGGGACTAGAGGGGGACTAGCGGGATCCGGGGAGCTGTTTTTT	CASSGTRGGLAGSGELFF
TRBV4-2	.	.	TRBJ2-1	TGTGCCAGCAGCGGAGATGTGCACAATGAGCAGTTCTTC	CASSGDVHNEQFF
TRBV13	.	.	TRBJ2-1	TGTGCCAGCAGCTTAGGCCAGCTCCCTGGAGAGCAGTTCTTC	CASSLGQLPGEQFF
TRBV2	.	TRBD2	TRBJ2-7	TGTGCCAGCCGGCTAGCGGGAGGTATGTCGGGCTACGAGCAGTACTTC	CASRLAGGMSGYEQYF
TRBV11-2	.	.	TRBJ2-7	TGTGCCAGCAGCTTAGGGGTGGGGCTGCACGAGCAGTACTTC	CASSLGVGLHEQYF
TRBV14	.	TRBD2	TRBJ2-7	TGTGCCAGCAGCCACGGAGGTAGCGGGAGCTCCTACGAGCAGTACTTC	CASSHGGSGSSYEQYF
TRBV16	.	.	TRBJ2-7	TGTGCCAGCAGCCAATTTAGGAGCTCCTACGAGCAGTACTTC	CASSQFRSSYEQYF
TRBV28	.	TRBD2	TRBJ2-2	TGTGCCAGCAGCCGCACGGGACTAGCGGGAGGGCAATCCGGGGAGCTGTTTTTT	CASSRTGLAGGQSGELFF
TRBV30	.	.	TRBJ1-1	TGTGCCTGGAGTGGCGGGGCTGGGTACACTGAAGCTTTCTTT	CAWSGGAGYTEAFF
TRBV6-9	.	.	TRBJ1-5	TGTGCCAGCAGTTACGGTCTTACAGGCTACGCCCAGCATTTT	CASSYGLTGYAQHF
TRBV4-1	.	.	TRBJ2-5	TGCGCCAGCAGCCAGCGGGACAGACAAGAGACCCAGTACTTC	CASSQRDRQETQYF
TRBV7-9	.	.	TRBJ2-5	TGTGCCAGCAGCCCGACCCGGGGACCAGAAAAAGAGACCCAGTACTTC	CASSPTRGPEKETQYF